The 3 T cell receptor beta chains below come from one sample, sequenced in a study of CD8 T cells in Susac syndrome. The RNA, about 0.45 to 1 ug, was put through reverse transcription using random hexamers. TCRdb reanalysed the immunoSEQ multiplex PCR reads using MiXCR and keeps one entry per CDR3 protein. The sample has some 300,000 distinct CDR3 sequences; 70% to 90% are singletons. The specimen sequenced was CD8+ T cells from PBMCs. The receptors derive from a human donor with multiple sclerosis.

The gene calls are TRBV7-9 and TRBJ1-4; TRBD1 matches 8 bases. V lost 4 bases to trimming and J lost 6 bases; unmatched junction nucleotides: 10. Germline V CDR1 and CDR2: SEHNR, FQNEAQ (reference sequence). The CDR3 length is 16 residues. Written as DNA, the CDR3 is TGTGCCAGCAGCTCTCCCCGGACAGGGTTAGATGAAAAACTGTTTTTT. It encodes CASSSPRTGLDEKLFF.

There are a few counts of this clonotype. V is TRBV7-3 and J is TRBJ2-7; D not resolved. Trimming pared 2 bases from V and 3 bases from J, leaving 8 bases between. CDR3 length equals 13 residues. CDR1 SGHTA and CDR2 FQGTGA come from the germline V gene. As DNA, the CDR3 is TGTGCCAGCAGCTTATATGACGGCTACGAGCAGTACTTC. Residues: CASSLYDGYEQYF.

The chain uses TRBV20-1 and TRBJ2-1; TRBD2 matches 7 bases. V trimming: 3 bases; J trimming: 6 bases; junction bases outside the gene matches: 5. This CDR3 comprises 13 residues. The germline V gene has CDR1 DFQATT and CDR2 SNEGSKA (reference sequence). The CDR3 DNA follows: TGCAGTGCTAGGACTAGCAGTTTCAATGAGCAGTTCTTC. This sequence encodes CSARTSSFNEQFF.